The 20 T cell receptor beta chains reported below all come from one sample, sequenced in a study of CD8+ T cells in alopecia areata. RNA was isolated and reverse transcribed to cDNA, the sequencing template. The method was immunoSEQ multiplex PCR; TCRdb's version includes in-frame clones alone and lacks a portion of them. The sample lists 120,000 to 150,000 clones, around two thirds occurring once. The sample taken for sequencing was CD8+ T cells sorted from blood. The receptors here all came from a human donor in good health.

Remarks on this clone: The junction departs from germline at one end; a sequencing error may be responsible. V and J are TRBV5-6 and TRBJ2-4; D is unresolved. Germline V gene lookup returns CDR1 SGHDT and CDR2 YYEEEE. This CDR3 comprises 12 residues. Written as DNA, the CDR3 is TGTGCCAGCAGCTTAGGACCTTCGGAAAAAAACTTC. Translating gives CASSLGPSEKNF.

CDR3 loop: CASSSGKGYGYTF. The CDR3 bases are TGTGCCAGCAGCTCCGGAAAGGGGTATGGCTACACCTTC. The chain recombines TRBV5-6 with TRBJ1-2, with D maybe TRBD1 (5 bases). V was shortened by 3 bases and J by 5 bases, with 11 bases between the two germline ends. The CDR3 is 13 amino acids. The V gene's germline CDR1 is SGHDT and CDR2 YYEEEE.

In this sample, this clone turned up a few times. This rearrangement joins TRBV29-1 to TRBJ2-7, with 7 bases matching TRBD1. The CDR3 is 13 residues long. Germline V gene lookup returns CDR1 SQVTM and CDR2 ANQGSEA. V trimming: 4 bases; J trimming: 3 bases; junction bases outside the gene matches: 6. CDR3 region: CSVGTGWFYEQYF. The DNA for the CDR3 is TGCAGCGTTGGGACAGGATGGTTCTACGAGCAGTACTTC.

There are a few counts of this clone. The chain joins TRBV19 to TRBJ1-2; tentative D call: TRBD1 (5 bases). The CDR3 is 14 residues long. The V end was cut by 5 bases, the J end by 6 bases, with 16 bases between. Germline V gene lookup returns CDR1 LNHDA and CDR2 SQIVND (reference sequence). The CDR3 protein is CASSLRDGLHGYTF. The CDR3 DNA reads TGTGCCAGTAGTCTAAGGGACGGGCTTCATGGCTACACCTTC.

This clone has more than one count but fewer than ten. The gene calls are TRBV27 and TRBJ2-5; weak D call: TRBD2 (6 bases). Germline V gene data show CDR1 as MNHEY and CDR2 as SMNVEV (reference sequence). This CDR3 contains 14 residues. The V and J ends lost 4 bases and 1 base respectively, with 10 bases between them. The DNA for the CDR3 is TGTGCCAGCAGTTACGGGGGATCCCAAGAGACCCAGTACTTC. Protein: CASSYGGSQETQYF.

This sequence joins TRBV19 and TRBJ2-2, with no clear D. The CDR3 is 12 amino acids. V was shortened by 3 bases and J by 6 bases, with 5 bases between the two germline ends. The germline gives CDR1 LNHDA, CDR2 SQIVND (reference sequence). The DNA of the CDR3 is TGTGCCAGTAGTATGGGTCCCGGGGAGCTGTTTTTT. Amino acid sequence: CASSMGPGELFF.

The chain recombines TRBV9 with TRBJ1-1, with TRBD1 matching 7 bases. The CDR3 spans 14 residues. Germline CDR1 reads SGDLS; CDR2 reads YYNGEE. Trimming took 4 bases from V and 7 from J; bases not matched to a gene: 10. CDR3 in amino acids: CASSKAGGSSEAFF. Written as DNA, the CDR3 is TGTGCCAGCAGCAAAGCAGGGGGGTCGAGTGAAGCTTTCTTT. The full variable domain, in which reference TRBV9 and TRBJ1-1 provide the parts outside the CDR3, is DSGVTQTPKHLITATGQRVTLRCSPRSGDLSVYWYQQSLDQGLQFLIQYYNGEERAKGNILERFSAQQFPDLHSELNLSSLELGDSALYFCASSKAGGSSEAFFGQGTRLTVV.

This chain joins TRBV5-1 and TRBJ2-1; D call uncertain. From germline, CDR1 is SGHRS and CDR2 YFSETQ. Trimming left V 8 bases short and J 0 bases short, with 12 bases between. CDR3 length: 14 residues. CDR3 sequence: CARHETSSYNEQFF. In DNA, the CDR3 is TGCGCCAGACATGAGACGAGCTCCTACAATGAGCAGTTCTTC.

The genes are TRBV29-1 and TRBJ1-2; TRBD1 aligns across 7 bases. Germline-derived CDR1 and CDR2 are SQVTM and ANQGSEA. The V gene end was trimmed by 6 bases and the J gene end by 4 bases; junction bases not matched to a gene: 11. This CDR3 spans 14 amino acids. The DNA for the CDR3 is TGCAGCGTCCAAGTCACAGGGGCGCCCTATGGCTACACCTTC. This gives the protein CSVQVTGAPYGYTF.

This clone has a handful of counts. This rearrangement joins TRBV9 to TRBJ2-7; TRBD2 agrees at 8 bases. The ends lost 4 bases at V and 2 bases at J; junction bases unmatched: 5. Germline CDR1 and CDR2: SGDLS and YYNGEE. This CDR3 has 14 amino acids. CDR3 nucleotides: TGTGCCAGCAGCTTGACTAGCGCGGCCTACGAGCAGTACTTC. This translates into CASSLTSAAYEQYF. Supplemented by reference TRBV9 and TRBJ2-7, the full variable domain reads DSGVTQTPKHLITATGQRVTLRCSPRSGDLSVYWYQQSLDQGLQFLIQYYNGEERAKGNILERFSAQQFPDLHSELNLSSLELGDSALYFCASSLTSAAYEQYFGPGTRLTVT.

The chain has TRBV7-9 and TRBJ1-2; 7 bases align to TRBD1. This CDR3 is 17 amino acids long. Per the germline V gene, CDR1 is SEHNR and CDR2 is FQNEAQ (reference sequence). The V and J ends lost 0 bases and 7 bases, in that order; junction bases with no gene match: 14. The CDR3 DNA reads TGTGCCAGCAGCTTAGCCTTCGGGACAGCATCGGACGGTGGCTACACCTTC. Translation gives CASSLAFGTASDGGYTF.

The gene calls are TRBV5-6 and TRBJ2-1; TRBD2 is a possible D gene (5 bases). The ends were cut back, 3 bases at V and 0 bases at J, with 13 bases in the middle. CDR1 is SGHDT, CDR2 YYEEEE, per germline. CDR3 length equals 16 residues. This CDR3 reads CASSSPRGRSYNEQFF. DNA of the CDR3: TGTGCCAGCAGCTCGCCCCGGGGTCGCTCCTACAATGAGCAGTTCTTC.

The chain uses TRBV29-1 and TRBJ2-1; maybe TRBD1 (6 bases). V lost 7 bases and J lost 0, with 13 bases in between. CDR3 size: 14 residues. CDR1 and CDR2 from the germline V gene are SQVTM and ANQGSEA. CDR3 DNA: TGCAGCGCTGAGGACAGTCTCTCCTACAATGAGCAGTTCTTC. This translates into CSAEDSLSYNEQFF.

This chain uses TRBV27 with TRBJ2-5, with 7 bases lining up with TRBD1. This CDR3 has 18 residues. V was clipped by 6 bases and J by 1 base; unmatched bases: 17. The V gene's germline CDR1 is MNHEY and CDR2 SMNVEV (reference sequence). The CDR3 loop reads CASRTTEVSTGLQETQYF. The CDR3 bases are TGTGCCAGCAGAACTACTGAGGTGTCGACAGGGCTCCAAGAGACCCAGTACTTC.

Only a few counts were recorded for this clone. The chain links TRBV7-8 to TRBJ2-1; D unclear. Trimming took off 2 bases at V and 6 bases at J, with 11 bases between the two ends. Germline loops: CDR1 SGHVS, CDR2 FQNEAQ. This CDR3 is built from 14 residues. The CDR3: CASSLTGAINEQFF. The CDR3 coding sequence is TGTGCCAGCAGCTTAACTGGCGCCATCAATGAGCAGTTCTTC.

This CDR3 reads CASSPGVRSTDTQYF. CDR3 coding DNA: TGTGCCAGCAGCCCCGGGGTGCGTAGCACAGATACGCAGTATTTT. The gene calls are TRBV7-9 and TRBJ2-3; a possible D gene is TRBD2 (5 bases). The ends were cut back, 5 bases at V and 0 bases at J, with 12 bases in the middle. CDR3 length: 15 amino acids. The germline CDR1 and CDR2 sequences are SEHNR and FQNEAQ (reference sequence).

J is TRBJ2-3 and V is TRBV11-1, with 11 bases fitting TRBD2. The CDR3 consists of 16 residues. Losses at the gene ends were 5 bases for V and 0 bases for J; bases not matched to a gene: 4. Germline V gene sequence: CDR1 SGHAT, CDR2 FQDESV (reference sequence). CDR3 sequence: CASSTRTSGSTDTQYF. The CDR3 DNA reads TGTGCCAGCAGCACCCGGACTAGCGGGAGCACAGATACGCAGTATTTT.

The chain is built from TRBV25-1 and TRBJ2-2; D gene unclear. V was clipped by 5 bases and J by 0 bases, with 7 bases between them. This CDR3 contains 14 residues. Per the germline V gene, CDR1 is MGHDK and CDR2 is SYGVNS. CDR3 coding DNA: TGTGCCAGCAGTCTCAGCGCGAACACCGGGGAGCTGTTTTTT. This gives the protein CASSLSANTGELFF.

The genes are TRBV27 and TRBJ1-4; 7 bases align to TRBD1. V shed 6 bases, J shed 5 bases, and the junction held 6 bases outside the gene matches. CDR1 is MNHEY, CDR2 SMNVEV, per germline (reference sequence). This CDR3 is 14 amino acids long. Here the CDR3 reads CASSSGQKNEKLFF. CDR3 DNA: TGTGCCAGCAGCTCGGGACAGAAGAATGAAAAACTGTTTTTT.

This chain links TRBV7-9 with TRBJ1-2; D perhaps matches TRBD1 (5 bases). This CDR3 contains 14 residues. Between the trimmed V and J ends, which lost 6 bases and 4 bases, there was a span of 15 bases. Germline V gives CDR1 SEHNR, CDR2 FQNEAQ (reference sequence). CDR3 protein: CASSPGGIGYGYTF. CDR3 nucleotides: TGTGCCAGCAGTCCCGGGGGGATTGGCTATGGCTACACCTTC. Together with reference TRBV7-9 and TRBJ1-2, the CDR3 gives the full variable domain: DTGVSQNPRHKITKRGQNVTFRCDPISEHNRLYWYRQTLGQGPEFLTYFQNEAQLEKSRLLSDRFSAERPKGSFSTLEIQRTEQGDSAMYLCASSPGGIGYGYTFGSGTRLTVV.